This TCR beta chain was recorded in a study of beta chain features in type 1 diabetes. Sorting with CD45RO/CCR7/CD25/CD127/CD95/CD27 yielded naive, central memory, regulatory and stem-like memory CD4+ cells. About this clone itself: Its target is not known.

Findings and limits, study-wide: When Type 1 diabetes patients were examined, their TCRB CDR3s proved moderately but significantly shorter in all four CD4+ subsets.

Isolated RNA was reverse transcribed in full, so expressed TCRB transcripts were sequenced. Assay: immunoSEQ multiplex PCR; the TCRdb copy retains only in-frame clones and omits some. The data contain about 150,000 clones, roughly 8% of them singletons. CDR1 MGHDK and CDR2 SYGVNS come from the germline V gene. The ends were cut back, 3 bases at V and 5 bases at J, with 13 bases in the middle. The CDR3 covers 15 residues. The sequenced sample was central memory CD4+ T cells from blood. This chain links TRBV25-1 with TRBJ1-4; D is perhaps TRBD1 (6 bases). This receptor was obtained from a man between 18 and 35 years old with type 1 diabetes. CDR3 region: CASSDLQGGNEKLFF. The CDR3 nucleotides are TGTGCCAGCAGTGACCTACAGGGCGGGAATGAAAAACTGTTTTTT. Full variable domain (missing parts from reference TRBV25-1 and TRBJ1-4): EADIYQTPRYLVIGTGKKITLECSQTMGHDKMYWYQQDPGMELHLIHYSYGVNSTEKGDLSSESTVSRIRTEHFPLTLESARPSHTSQYLCASSDLQGGNEKLFFGSGTQLSVL.